These 7 T cell receptor beta chains came from one sample sequenced in a study of T cell repertoires in cytomegalovirus infection. Antigens for these TCRs are unknown. In TCRdb, the reads were re-called with MiXCR into one record per CDR3 protein. The table lists about 770,000 distinct CDR3 sequences, 25% to 35% of them singletons. The sequencing here drew on cultured CD8+ T cells from PBMCs, taken from culture after CMV antigen stimulation. The receptors here all came from a human donor in good health (CMV status not recorded). Some clones in this sample may be carry-over from other donors' samples.

The chain employs TRBV2 and TRBJ2-7, with D possibly TRBD2 on 5 matching bases. Between the trimmed V and J ends, which lost 6 bases and 3 bases, there was a span of 15 bases. The CDR3 is 14 amino acids. The germline V gene has CDR1 SNHLY and CDR2 FYNNEI. Here the CDR3 DNA reads TGTGCCAGCAGCGCAGAGAACCGGGACTACGAGCAGTACTTC. Translated, it gives CASSAENRDYEQYF.

At least ten counts were recorded for this clonotype. V usage is TRBV7-6 and J usage is TRBJ2-6; the match to TRBD1 covers 8 bases. Germline CDR1 is SGHVS and CDR2 is FNYEAQ. The CDR3 totals 17 residues. The trim removed 2 bases at V and 2 bases at J, leaving 5 bases unmatched. CDR3 protein: CASSLLQGVAGANVLTF. The CDR3 coding sequence is TGTGCCAGCAGCTTACTACAGGGGGTGGCTGGGGCCAACGTCCTGACTTTC.

The CDR3 DNA reads as TGTGCCAGCAGTGAAGGGCAAGGGTTGAAGCGAAGTAGCACTGAAGCTTTCTTT. It codes for CASSEGQGLKRSSTEAFF. The chain joins TRBV2 to TRBJ1-1; D gene uncertain. Trimming took 1 base from V and 4 from J, leaving 22 bases between them. CDR1 and CDR2 (germline): SNHLY, FYNNEI. This CDR3 region has 18 residues.

V gene TRBV5-5 combines with J gene TRBJ2-1; 11 positions agree with TRBD1. CDR1 is SGHKS, CDR2 YYEKEE, per germline (reference sequence). CDR3 length: 15 residues. V was pared by 2 bases and J by 7 bases, with 5 bases of the junction left unmatched. CDR3 DNA sequence: TGTGCCAGCAGCTTTGGACAGGGGGCGAAAAATGAGCAGTTCTTC. Its protein is CASSFGQGAKNEQFF.

This clonotype occurred many times. This chain connects TRBV6-1 to TRBJ2-1; D uncertain. Trimming left V 0 bases short and J 8 bases short, with 5 bases between. In germline, CDR1 is MNHNS, CDR2 SASEGT. CDR3 length equals 12 residues. In DNA form, the CDR3 reads TGTGCCAGCAGTGAAGCGCTCGATGAGCAGTTCTTC. Translation gives CASSEALDEQFF.

The chain employs TRBV12-3 or TRBV12-4 and TRBJ2-7; 7 bases agree with TRBD1. The CDR3 runs 16 residues. Trimming at V came to 5 bases and at J to 3 bases, leaving 13 bases not matched to a gene. This chain's CDR3 is CASSPNRDSRVYEQYF. For the CDR3, the DNA is TGTGCCAGCAGTCCAAACCGGGACAGTCGGGTCTACGAGCAGTACTTC.

This clonotype was recorded only once. The V and J genes are TRBV2 and TRBJ1-5; D may be TRBD1 (5 bases). The CDR3 totals 14 residues. The V end lost 4 bases, the J end lost 3 bases, and 10 bases lay between the germline ends. The germline gives CDR1 SNHLY, CDR2 FYNNEI. CDR3: CASSGRGFNQPQHF. The CDR3 DNA is TGTGCCAGCAGTGGTAGGGGATTCAATCAGCCCCAGCATTTT. Full variable domain (missing parts from reference TRBV2 and TRBJ1-5): EPEVTQTPSHQVTQMGQEVILRCVPISNHLYFYWYRQILGQKVEFLVSFYNNEISEKSEIFDDQFSVERPDGSNFTLKIRSTKLEDSAMYFCASSGRGFNQPQHFGDGTRLSIL.